The present T cell receptor (beta chain) was sequenced within a study of cytomegalovirus exposure and HLA in healthy donors. As to this clone: The antigen is unknown.

Study results and caveats: Reports indicated that the classifier achieved high specificity and sensitivity in diagnosing cytomegalovirus status.

A multiplex PCR was run with 60 Vbeta primers and 13 Jbeta primers. Assay used: immunoSEQ multiplex PCR; TCRdb lists only in-frame clones, some missing. In the table there are approximately 160,000 clones, around four fifths of which are singletons. Trimming cost V 2 bases and J 2 bases, with 9 bases left between them. The CDR3 is 14 amino acids. Germline CDR1 and CDR2: MNHNY and SVGAGI (reference sequence). The rearrangement uses TRBV6-6 and TRBJ1-1, with D perhaps matching TRBD1 (5 bases). This TCR was recovered from a woman aged 45-59 years in good health and CMV-seropositive. Sequencing was carried out using PBMCs. The DNA for the CDR3 is TGTGCCAGCAGTTACCGAACAGGAAACACTGAAGCTTTCTTT. Its protein is CASSYRTGNTEAFF.